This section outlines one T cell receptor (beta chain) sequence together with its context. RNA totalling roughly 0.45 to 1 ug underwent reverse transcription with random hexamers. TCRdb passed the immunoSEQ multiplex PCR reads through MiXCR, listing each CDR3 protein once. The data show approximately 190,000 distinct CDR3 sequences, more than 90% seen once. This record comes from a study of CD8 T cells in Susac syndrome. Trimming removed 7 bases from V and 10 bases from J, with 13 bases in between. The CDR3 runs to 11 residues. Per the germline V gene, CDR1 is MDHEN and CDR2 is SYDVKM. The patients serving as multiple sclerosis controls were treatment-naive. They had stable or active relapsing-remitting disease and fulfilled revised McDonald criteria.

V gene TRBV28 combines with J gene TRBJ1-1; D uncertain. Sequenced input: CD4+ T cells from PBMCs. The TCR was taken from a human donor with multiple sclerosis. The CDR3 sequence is CASTGSRVAFF. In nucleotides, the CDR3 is TGTGCCAGCACTGGGTCTCGGGTAGCTTTCTTT.